Included here is one TCR beta chain sequence, with context. What this receptor recognizes is not known. Per-nucleotide qualities are absent, and no much larger clonotype sits a single base away. This sample is part of a study of naive and memory T cell subsets (dated 2017 in TCRdb). About the study as a whole: According to the figure summarizing the samples, there were around ten blood donors, 7 tuberculin skin test biopsies and 3 saline control biopsies. PCR2 was typically performed as a SYBR Green qPCR that was stopped at a set threshold, although end-point PCR (about 6 cycles) could be used instead for low-input samples. Overall results and qualifications from the work: The potential sensitivity of the RNA-based method to TCR transcript changes with T cell activation and differentiation was acknowledged.

For whole blood analysis, 2.5 to 3 ml of peripheral blood was collected from healthy adult volunteers into Tempus tubes, and RNA was extracted following the manufacturer's instructions. A robust, sensitive protocol for the amplification, sequencing and analysis of TCRs was described in the study, in which 3' ligation of a UMI-containing oligonucleotide to TCR cDNA was used. Total RNA, without cell sorting, was DNase treated with RQ1 DNase before reverse transcription, targeting 1 to 1000 ng input. Skin biopsy and whole blood libraries were made to test pipeline robustness in samples where T cells form a minority population. The germline V gene supplies CDR1 SQVTM and CDR2 ANQGSEA. Relative to germline, V is 3 bases shorter and J is 6 bases shorter, with 12 bases between their ends. Taken from cysteine to phenylalanine, the CDR3 has 13 residues. The entry retains the CDR3 DNA only, 39 bases that are in frame from base 1.

The library was produced with 5' RACE. For the blood and skin samples, TCR RNA was reverse transcribed with SuperScript IV using primers for the alpha and beta constant regions. The ligated cDNA was amplified by four rounds of PCR, in which nested alpha and beta constant region primers were used together with the SP2 primer. An oligonucleotide carrying the Illumina SP2 primer and a UMI was ligated to the cDNA 3' end using T4 RNA ligase 1. The 12-nucleotide UMI consisted of two random hexamers with an eight-base spacer between the hexamers to prevent hairpin formation. From the second PCR onward, the TCR alpha and beta chain libraries were handled separately, and dual indexing was used for multiplexing. After pooling, the indexed libraries were analyzed by capillary electrophoresis and sequenced on either an Illumina MiSeq or NextSeq. PhiX DNA at roughly 4.5-7.5% was added to the libraries to raise base diversity and improve cluster recognition. In the authors' own workflow: Demultiplexor pulled UMIs out of read 2, joined the UMIs with the TCR sequence from read 1, and separated reads according to sample indices. V and J genes and V-J junctions were identified by Decombinator, and each TCR was assigned a five-part identifier that included V and J deletions. Collapsinator used UMIs to correct sequencing errors and PCR amplification heterogeneity, yielding UMI-based abundance per TCR. Identifiers were converted to nucleotide sequence by CDR3Translator and translated to amino acids, and CDR3 regions were extracted on the basis of terminal motifs. Error-corrected alpha and beta TCR counts from blood and skin were compared after normalization to input RNA amount. TCRdb took the public reads, trimmed them with fastp at Q25, ran MiXCR for clone calling and kept in-frame beta chains. CDR3 protein duplicates are merged, each entry listing the most common genes and DNA. The V and J calls come from TCRdb's annotation, not from the publication. The sample table records about 25,000 distinct CDR3 sequences; roughly 25% of these occur just once. The ten biggest clones cover around 1.8% of the sample.

The sequence came from a female donor in good health. The chain is encoded by TRBV29-1 joined to TRBJ2-1; confidence is insufficient to name the D gene. At the DNA level, the sequence is TGCAGCGTTGACTATTTTGTGGGCAATGAGCAGTTCTTC. Its product reads: CSVDYFVGNEQFF.